The next 13 T cell receptor beta chains were all read from a single sample in a study of blood T cell repertoires in COVID-19. Assay: immunoSEQ multiplex PCR; the TCRdb copy retains only in-frame clones and omits some. The sample comprises some 39,000 clones, approximately 86% of which are singletons, and about 4.9% rests with the top ten. The sample consisted of peripheral blood. All receptors derive from a middle-aged man with active COVID-19.

This sequence joins TRBV10-3 and TRBJ1-1; a possible D gene is TRBD1 (6 bases). Germline CDR1 reads ENHRY; CDR2 reads SYGVKD. V was pared by 0 bases and J by 11 bases, with 13 bases between. This CDR3 contains 13 residues. In DNA, the CDR3 is TGTGCCATCAGTGAGTCGGTCCCCAGGGGCGCTTTCTTT. It is translated as CAISESVPRGAFF.

The chain recombines TRBV27 with TRBJ1-2; unclear D gene. Germline-derived CDR1 and CDR2 are MNHEY and SMNVEV (reference sequence). Trimming shortened V by 4 bases and J by 0 bases, and 12 bases separated the two germline ends. The CDR3 length is 15 residues. The CDR3 coding sequence is TGTGCCAGCAGTTCATTCAGGATAGCTAACTATGGCTACACCTTC. This codes for CASSSFRIANYGYTF.

V and J are TRBV11-2 and TRBJ2-1; TRBD2 aligns across 10 bases. The V gene's germline CDR1 is SGHAT and CDR2 FQNNGV. Trimming took 2 bases from V and 11 from J; bases not matched to a gene: 9. This CDR3 region has 15 residues. In DNA, the CDR3 is TGTGCCAGCAGCTTAAGGCTAGCGGGAGAGGGTAAGCAGTTCTTC. The encoded protein is CASSLRLAGEGKQFF.

V and J are TRBV18 and TRBJ2-3; 7 bases are shared with TRBD2. V was pared by 5 bases and J by 3 bases, with 8 bases of the junction left unmatched. This CDR3 comprises 15 residues. Germline V lookup: CDR1 KGHSH, CDR2 LQKENI. CDR3 protein: CASSTSTRETDTQYF. CDR3 nucleotides: TGTGCCAGCTCAACATCGACGCGGGAGACAGATACGCAGTATTTT.

The chain carries TRBV6-5 and TRBJ2-7; TRBD1 might be the D (5 bases). The length of the CDR3 is 15 residues. The germline CDR1 and CDR2 sequences are MNHEY and SVGAGI. V was pared by 7 bases and J by 2 bases, with 18 bases between. The CDR3 protein is CASNPGQGSAYEQYF. The CDR3 DNA follows: TGTGCCAGCAACCCAGGGCAGGGTTCGGCCTACGAGCAGTACTTC.

The chain links TRBV3-1 (or the pseudogene TRBV3-2) to TRBJ1-5, with D tentatively TRBD1 (6 bases). The germline CDR1 and CDR2 sequences are LGHDT and YNNKEL (reference sequence). V was shortened by 0 bases and J by 2 bases, with 8 bases between the two germline ends. The CDR3 contains 15 residues. DNA for the CDR3: TGTGCCAGCAGCCAAGATCCAGGGGGCAATCAGCCCCAGCATTTT. This sequence encodes CASSQDPGGNQPQHF.

This clone was seen a few times. The chain carries TRBV30 and TRBJ2-1, with TRBD2 as a possible D gene (5 bases). Germline-derived CDR1 and CDR2 are GTSNPN and SVGIG (reference sequence). Between the trimmed V and J ends, which lost 3 bases and 4 bases, there was a span of 19 bases. The CDR3 totals 16 residues. The CDR3 DNA reads TGTGCCTGGAGGAGGGCTCTGGGTCTAAGATACAATGAGCAGTTCTTC. Protein sequence: CAWRRALGLRYNEQFF.

This chain connects TRBV10-3 to TRBJ1-5, with TRBD1 matching over 9 bases. Trimming at V came to 3 bases and at J to 4 bases, leaving 4 bases not matched to a gene. CDR1 and CDR2 (germline): ENHRY, SYGVKD. This CDR3 is 15 amino acids long. The CDR3 bases are TGTGCCATCAGTGAAGGCGGGACAGGGAATCAGCCCCAGCATTTT. Its protein product is CAISEGGTGNQPQHF.

The chain is built from TRBV6-5 and TRBJ2-7; 7 bases are a match to TRBD2. CDR3 length: 15 residues. Unmatched junction bases numbered 10, after V lost 7 bases and J lost 1 base. CDR1 and CDR2 (germline): MNHEY, SVGAGI. The CDR3 DNA sequence: TGTGCCAGCAAACATCCCGCTAGCGGATCCTACGAGCAGTACTTC. The encoded protein is CASKHPASGSYEQYF.

This chain joins TRBV28 and TRBJ2-5; 9 nucleotides agree with TRBD1. Germline CDR1 reads MDHEN; CDR2 reads SYDVKM. CDR3 length equals 14 residues. V was clipped by 8 bases and J by 3 bases; unmatched bases: 7. The CDR3 sequence: CASRQGGAEETQYF. The CDR3 nucleotides are TGTGCCAGCCGACAGGGGGGGGCCGAAGAGACCCAGTACTTC.

The rearrangement links TRBV6-5 to TRBJ2-7, with a tentative D call TRBD2 (7 bases). The CDR3 length is 14 residues. The V gene lost 5 bases and the J gene lost 4 bases, with 15 bases spanning the gap. Per germline, CDR1 MNHEY and CDR2 SVGAGI. The CDR3 loop is CASSNSGGGYEQYF. CDR3 nucleotide sequence: TGTGCCAGCAGTAATTCGGGGGGCGGTTACGAGCAGTACTTC.

CDR3 DNA: TGTGCCAGCTCACCGACGGGCTACGAGCAGTACTTC. This sequence encodes CASSPTGYEQYF. The chain uses TRBV18 and TRBJ2-7, with D hard to call. Germline values: CDR1 KGHSH, CDR2 LQKENI. V lost 3 bases, J lost 3 bases, and 6 bases lay in between. The CDR3 length is 12 residues.

This clone was found a few times. The CDR3 is CASSRGRGANEKLFF. The CDR3 nucleotides read TGTGCCAGCTCACGGGGAAGGGGTGCTAATGAAAAACTGTTTTTT. The rearrangement joins TRBV18 to TRBJ1-4; TRBD1 might be the D (5 bases). CDR3 length: 15 residues. Trimming pared 4 bases from V and 3 bases from J, leaving 12 bases between. Germline V gene lookup returns CDR1 KGHSH and CDR2 LQKENI.